At least ten counts were recorded for the clone carrying this TCR beta chain. The CDR3 is 13 amino acids. Per the germline V gene, CDR1 is MNHEY and CDR2 is SVGAGI. V lost 2 bases and J 7 bases, leaving 11 bases between the germline ends. This sample is part of a study of regulatory T cells in long-lasting Graves disease. The sample's time point: newly diagnosed GD, antithyroid drugs for less than 3 months. RNA from PBMCs was the source of the TCR library. Investigators prepared the TCR beta libraries by applying iRepertoire HTBI primers and Arm-PCR of CDR3 regions. TCRdb itself ran the multiplex PCR reads through MiXCR, one entry per CDR3 protein. This sample has some 250,000 distinct CDR3 sequences, with 18% found just once.

The chain has TRBV6-5 and TRBJ1-1; unclear D gene. The sequencing used peripheral blood mononuclear cells (PBMCs), collected at new diagnosis, from a patient treated with antithyroid drugs. The receptor was derived from a female donor with Graves disease. This CDR3 reads CASSYQREGEAFF. The CDR3 DNA is TGTGCCAGCAGTTACCAACGAGAGGGTGAAGCTTTCTTT.